The present TCR beta chain was sequenced within a study of blood T cell repertoires in COVID-19. Study context: Acute-phase and convalescent COVID-19 samples originated in the United States, Italy and Spain. Sources were T cells, B-cell-depleted T cells, or PBMCs; the material itself was cDNA or gDNA.

Per the study methods: Nucleated cell counts were estimated from reference gene primer amplification. Generated by immunoSEQ multiplex PCR, the TCRdb table keeps only in-frame clones and is missing some. V, J and clone size reflect that table, while D and trimming were determined from the DNA. This table has some 50,000 clones, roughly nine tenths appearing once. The CDR3 is 13 amino acids. Germline trimming cut 5 bases from V and 5 bases from J; bases unmatched to any gene: 2. From germline, CDR1 is SSHAT and CDR2 FNYEAQ (reference sequence). The sample consisted of peripheral blood. V is TRBV7-7 and J is TRBJ2-2, with 7 positions matching TRBD2. The source of this sequence is a man in his sixties with acute or convalescent COVID-19. CDR3 protein: CASSRTSTGELFF. Written as DNA, the CDR3 is TGTGCCAGCAGCAGGACTAGTACCGGGGAGCTGTTTTTT.